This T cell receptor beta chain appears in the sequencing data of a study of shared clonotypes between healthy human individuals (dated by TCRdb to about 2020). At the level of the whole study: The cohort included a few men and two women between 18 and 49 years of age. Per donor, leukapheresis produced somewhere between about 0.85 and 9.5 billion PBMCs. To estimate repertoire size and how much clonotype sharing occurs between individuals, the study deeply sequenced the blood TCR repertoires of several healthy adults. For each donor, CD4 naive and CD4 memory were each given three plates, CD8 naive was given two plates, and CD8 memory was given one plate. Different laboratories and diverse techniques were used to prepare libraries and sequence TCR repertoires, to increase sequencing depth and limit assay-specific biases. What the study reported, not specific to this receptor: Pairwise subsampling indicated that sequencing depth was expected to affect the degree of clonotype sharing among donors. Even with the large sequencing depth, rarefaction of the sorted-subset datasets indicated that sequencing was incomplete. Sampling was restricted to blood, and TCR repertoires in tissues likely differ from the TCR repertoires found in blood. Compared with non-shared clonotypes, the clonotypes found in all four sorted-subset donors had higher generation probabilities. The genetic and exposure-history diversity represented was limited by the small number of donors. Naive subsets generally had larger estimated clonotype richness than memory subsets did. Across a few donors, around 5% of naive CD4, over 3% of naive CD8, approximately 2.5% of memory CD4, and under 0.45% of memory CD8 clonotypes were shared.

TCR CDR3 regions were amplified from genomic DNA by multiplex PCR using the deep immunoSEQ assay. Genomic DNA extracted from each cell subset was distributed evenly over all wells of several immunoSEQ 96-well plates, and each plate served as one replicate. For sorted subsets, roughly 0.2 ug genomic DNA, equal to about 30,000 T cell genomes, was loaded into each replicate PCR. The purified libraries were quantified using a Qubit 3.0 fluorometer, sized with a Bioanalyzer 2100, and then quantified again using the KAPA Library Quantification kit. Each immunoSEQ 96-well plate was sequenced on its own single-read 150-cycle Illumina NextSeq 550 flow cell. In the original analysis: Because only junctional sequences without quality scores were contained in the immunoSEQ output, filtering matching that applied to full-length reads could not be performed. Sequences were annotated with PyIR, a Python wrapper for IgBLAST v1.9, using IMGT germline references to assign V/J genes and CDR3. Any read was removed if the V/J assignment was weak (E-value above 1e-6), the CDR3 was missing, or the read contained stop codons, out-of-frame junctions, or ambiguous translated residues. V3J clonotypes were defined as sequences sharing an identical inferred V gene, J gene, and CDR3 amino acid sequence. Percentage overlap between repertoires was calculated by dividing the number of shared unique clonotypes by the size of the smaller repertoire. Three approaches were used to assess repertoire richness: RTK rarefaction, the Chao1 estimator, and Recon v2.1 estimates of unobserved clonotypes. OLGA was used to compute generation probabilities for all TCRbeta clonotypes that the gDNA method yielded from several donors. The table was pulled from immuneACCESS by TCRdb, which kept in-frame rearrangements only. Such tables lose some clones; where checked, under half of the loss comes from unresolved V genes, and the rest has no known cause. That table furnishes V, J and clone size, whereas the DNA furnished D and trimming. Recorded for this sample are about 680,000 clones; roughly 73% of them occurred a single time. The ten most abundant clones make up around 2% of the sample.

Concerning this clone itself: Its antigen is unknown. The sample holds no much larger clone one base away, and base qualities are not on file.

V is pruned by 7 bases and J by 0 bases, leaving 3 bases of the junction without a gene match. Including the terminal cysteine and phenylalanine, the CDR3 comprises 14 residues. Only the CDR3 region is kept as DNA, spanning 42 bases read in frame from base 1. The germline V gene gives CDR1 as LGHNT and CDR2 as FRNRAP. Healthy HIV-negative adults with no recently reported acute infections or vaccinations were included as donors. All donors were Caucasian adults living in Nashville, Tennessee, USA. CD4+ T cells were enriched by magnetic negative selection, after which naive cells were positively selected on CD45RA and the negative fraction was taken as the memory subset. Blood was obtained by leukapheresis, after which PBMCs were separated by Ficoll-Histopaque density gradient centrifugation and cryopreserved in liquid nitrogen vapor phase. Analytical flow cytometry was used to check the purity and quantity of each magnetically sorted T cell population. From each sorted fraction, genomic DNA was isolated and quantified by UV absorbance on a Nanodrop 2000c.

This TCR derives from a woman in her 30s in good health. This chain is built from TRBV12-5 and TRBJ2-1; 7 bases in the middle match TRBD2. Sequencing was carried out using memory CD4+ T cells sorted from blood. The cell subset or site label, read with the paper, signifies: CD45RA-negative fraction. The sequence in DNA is TGTGCTAGTGCGCGGGAGAGCTCCTACAATGAGCAGTTCTTC. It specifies CASARESSYNEQFF.